These T cell receptor beta chains were read from a single sample in a study of blood T cell repertoires in COVID-19. The repertoire was sequenced with immunoSEQ multiplex PCR; TCRdb's copy has only in-frame clones and lacks some. Here the sample spans about 33,000 clones, more than 90% being singletons. Sequenced input: peripheral blood. These receptors were collected from a human donor in a cohort sampled during active COVID-19. CDR3s include the opening cysteine and the closing phenylalanine or tryptophan. The order of the fields is CDR3 protein, CDR3 DNA, V gene, J gene, clone size, CDR3 length, D gene. D genes are given only for firm matches. Not every row has a clone size; where given, it reads once, few, many or a size class.

CDR3aa: CASGSASGTDTQYF; CDR3nt: TGCGCCAGCGGGTCCGCAAGCGGCACAGATACGCAGTATTTT; v_gene: TRBV5-1; j_gene: TRBJ2-3; abundance: -; len: 14; d_gene: -
CDR3aa: CASSLLAGEGTDTQYF; CDR3nt: TGTGCCAGCAGCTTGCTAGCGGGAGAGGGCACAGATACGCAGTATTTT; v_gene: TRBV5-4; j_gene: TRBJ2-3; abundance: -; len: 16; d_gene: TRBD2
CDR3aa: CASSHRTGELFF; CDR3nt: TGTGCCAGCAGCCACAGAACCGGGGAGCTGTTTTTT; v_gene: TRBV7-6; j_gene: TRBJ2-2; abundance: -; len: 12; d_gene: -
CDR3aa: CASSQRGLNYGYTF; CDR3nt: TGTGCCAGCAGTCAGCGTGGGTTAAACTATGGCTACACCTTC; v_gene: TRBV27; j_gene: TRBJ1-2; abundance: -; len: 14; d_gene: -
CDR3aa: CASSSLRDRGDYNEQFF; CDR3nt: TGTGCCAGCAGCTCACTAAGGGACAGGGGAGATTACAATGAGCAGTTCTTC; v_gene: TRBV5-6; j_gene: TRBJ2-1; abundance: -; len: 17; d_gene: TRBD1
CDR3aa: CASSSTRSGAGKGEQYF; CDR3nt: TGTGCCAGCAGCTCGACCCGTAGCGGGGCCGGAAAAGGCGAGCAGTACTTC; v_gene: TRBV7-3; j_gene: TRBJ2-7; abundance: -; len: 17; d_gene: TRBD2
CDR3aa: CASSQEGGVSYGYTF; CDR3nt: TGCGCCAGCAGCCAAGAGGGGGGAGTTTCCTATGGCTACACCTTC; v_gene: TRBV4-1; j_gene: TRBJ1-2; abundance: -; len: 15; d_gene: -
CDR3aa: CASRYKRGPQETQYF; CDR3nt: TGTGCCAGCAGGTATAAGCGGGGCCCACAAGAGACCCAGTACTTC; v_gene: TRBV27; j_gene: TRBJ2-5; abundance: -; len: 15; d_gene: TRBD2
CDR3aa: CASSPLAGDEQFF; CDR3nt: TGTGCCAGCAGCCCACTAGCGGGAGATGAGCAGTTCTTC; v_gene: TRBV7-9; j_gene: TRBJ2-1; abundance: -; len: 13; d_gene: TRBD2
CDR3aa: CAWSVRVQGHEQYF; CDR3nt: TGTGCCTGGAGTGTACGGGTTCAGGGTCACGAGCAGTACTTC; v_gene: TRBV30; j_gene: TRBJ2-7; abundance: -; len: 14; d_gene: -
CDR3aa: CASSLGGGETQYF; CDR3nt: TGCGCCAGCAGCTTAGGGGGCGGGGAGACCCAGTACTTC; v_gene: TRBV5-1; j_gene: TRBJ2-5; abundance: -; len: 13; d_gene: TRBD1
CDR3aa: CASSLTNQPQHF; CDR3nt: TGTGCCAGCAGCTTAACTAATCAGCCCCAGCATTTT; v_gene: TRBV7-9; j_gene: TRBJ1-5; abundance: -; len: 12; d_gene: -
CDR3aa: CASGRLAGGIRYNEQFF; CDR3nt: TGTGCCAGCGGTCGACTAGCGGGGGGGATACGATACAATGAGCAGTTCTTC; v_gene: TRBV6-6; j_gene: TRBJ2-1; abundance: -; len: 17; d_gene: TRBD2
CDR3aa: CASSPPGGSIALISGNTIYF; CDR3nt: TGTGCCAGCAGCCCCCCGGGGGGAAGTATCGCCTTGATCTCTGGAAACACCATATATTTT; v_gene: TRBV6-7; j_gene: TRBJ1-3; abundance: -; len: 20; d_gene: -
CDR3aa: CASSYQGETEQYF; CDR3nt: TGTGCCAGCAGTTACCAGGGGGAAACCGAGCAGTACTTC; v_gene: TRBV6-2/TRBV6-3; j_gene: TRBJ2-7; abundance: -; len: 13; d_gene: TRBD1
CDR3aa: CASSHRLGLAGDIQYF; CDR3nt: TGTGCCAGCAGCCATCGACTTGGACTAGCGGGAGACATTCAGTACTTC; v_gene: TRBV3-1/TRBV3-2; j_gene: TRBJ2-4; abundance: -; len: 16; d_gene: TRBD2
CDR3aa: CASSFGFSLQGGESYEQYF; CDR3nt: TGCGCCAGCAGCTTTGGGTTTAGCCTTCAAGGGGGCGAGTCCTACGAGCAGTACTTC; v_gene: TRBV5-1; j_gene: TRBJ2-7; abundance: -; len: 19; d_gene: TRBD1
CDR3aa: CASSHRTGTVVEAFF; CDR3nt: TGCGCCAGCAGCCATCGCACCGGGACTGTTGTGGAAGCTTTCTTT; v_gene: TRBV4-1; j_gene: TRBJ1-1; abundance: -; len: 15; d_gene: -
CDR3aa: CASSYQETVNTEAFF; CDR3nt: TGTGCCAGCAGTTACCAGGAGACAGTGAACACTGAAGCTTTCTTT; v_gene: TRBV6-2/TRBV6-3; j_gene: TRBJ1-1; abundance: -; len: 15; d_gene: -
CDR3aa: CATSRRRQESGNTIYF; CDR3nt: TGTGCCACCAGCAGAAGACGACAGGAGTCTGGAAACACCATATATTTT; v_gene: TRBV15; j_gene: TRBJ1-3; abundance: -; len: 16; d_gene: -
CDR3aa: CASSPRDREPNEQFF; CDR3nt: TGTGCCAGCAGCCCCCGGGACAGGGAACCAAATGAGCAGTTCTTC; v_gene: TRBV4-2; j_gene: TRBJ2-1; abundance: -; len: 15; d_gene: TRBD1
CDR3aa: CASSPPGQGGYGYTF; CDR3nt: TGTGCCAGCTCACCCCCGGGACAGGGAGGCTATGGCTACACCTTC; v_gene: TRBV18; j_gene: TRBJ1-2; abundance: -; len: 15; d_gene: TRBD1
CDR3aa: CASSGPNARLAGRNEQFF; CDR3nt: TGTGCCAGCAGTGGCCCTAATGCTAGACTAGCGGGACGCAATGAGCAGTTCTTC; v_gene: TRBV25-1; j_gene: TRBJ2-1; abundance: -; len: 18; d_gene: TRBD2
CDR3aa: CASSQDPGTDTQYF; CDR3nt: TGCGCCAGCAGCCAAGACCCGGGCACAGATACGCAGTATTTT; v_gene: TRBV4-1; j_gene: TRBJ2-3; abundance: -; len: 14; d_gene: -
CDR3aa: CASSYEASGSTDTQYF; CDR3nt: TGTGCCAGCAGTTACGAGGCTAGCGGAAGCACAGATACGCAGTATTTT; v_gene: TRBV6-2/TRBV6-3; j_gene: TRBJ2-3; abundance: -; len: 16; d_gene: TRBD2
CDR3aa: CASSLRGREETQYF; CDR3nt: TGTGCCAGCAGCTTGCGGGGGCGGGAGGAGACCCAGTACTTC; v_gene: TRBV5-4; j_gene: TRBJ2-5; abundance: -; len: 14; d_gene: -
CDR3aa: CASSPYPGEKLFF; CDR3nt: TGTGCCAGCAGTCCTTATCCGGGTGAAAAACTGTTTTTT; v_gene: TRBV27; j_gene: TRBJ1-4; abundance: medium-sized; len: 13; d_gene: -
CDR3aa: CASSAGTRGTGELFF; CDR3nt: TGTGCCAGTAGTGCCGGGACTAGAGGGACCGGGGAGCTGTTTTTT; v_gene: TRBV19; j_gene: TRBJ2-2; abundance: -; len: 15; d_gene: TRBD2
CDR3aa: CSVEDGGDSAQYF; CDR3nt: TGCAGCGTTGAAGACGGAGGGGACTCTGCGCAGTATTTT; v_gene: TRBV29-1; j_gene: TRBJ2-3; abundance: -; len: 13; d_gene: -
CDR3aa: CASSDRRYNTEAFF; CDR3nt: TGTGCCAGTAGTGATCGCCGGTATAACACTGAAGCTTTCTTT; v_gene: TRBV19; j_gene: TRBJ1-1; abundance: -; len: 14; d_gene: -
CDR3aa: CASSEQGGDGYTF; CDR3nt: TGTGCCAGCAGTGAGCAGGGAGGTGATGGCTACACCTTC; v_gene: TRBV2; j_gene: TRBJ1-2; abundance: -; len: 13; d_gene: -
CDR3aa: CASSILAGGSMDEQYF; CDR3nt: TGTGCCAGCAGCATTTTAGCGGGAGGTTCAATGGACGAGCAGTACTTC; v_gene: TRBV7-8; j_gene: TRBJ2-7; abundance: -; len: 16; d_gene: TRBD2
CDR3aa: CASSRGQVSSYNEQFF; CDR3nt: TGTGCCAGCAGCCGGGGACAGGTGAGCTCCTACAATGAGCAGTTCTTC; v_gene: TRBV6-2/TRBV6-3; j_gene: TRBJ2-1; abundance: -; len: 16; d_gene: TRBD1
CDR3aa: CASSLTGTGLVGELFF; CDR3nt: TGTGCCAGCAGCCTTACCGGGACAGGGCTTGTCGGGGAGCTGTTTTTT; v_gene: TRBV9; j_gene: TRBJ2-2; abundance: -; len: 16; d_gene: TRBD1
CDR3aa: CASSFDRVQLFF; CDR3nt: TGTGCCAGCAGCTTCGACAGGGTACAACTGTTTTTT; v_gene: TRBV7-9; j_gene: TRBJ1-4; abundance: -; len: 12; d_gene: TRBD1
CDR3aa: CASSRRDRDEAFF; CDR3nt: TGTGCCAGCAGCCGCCGGGACAGGGATGAAGCTTTCTTT; v_gene: TRBV7-2; j_gene: TRBJ1-1; abundance: -; len: 13; d_gene: TRBD1
CDR3aa: CASSLQGFDVGQPQHF; CDR3nt: TGTGCCAGCAGTTTACAGGGTTTTGACGTTGGTCAGCCCCAGCATTTT; v_gene: TRBV27; j_gene: TRBJ1-5; abundance: -; len: 16; d_gene: -
CDR3aa: CASSIPGYEQYF; CDR3nt: TGTGCCAGTAGTATTCCAGGCTACGAGCAGTACTTC; v_gene: TRBV19; j_gene: TRBJ2-7; abundance: -; len: 12; d_gene: -
CDR3aa: CASSLLPTGGTDTQYF; CDR3nt: TGTGCCAGCAGCTTACTACCTACAGGGGGCACAGATACGCAGTATTTT; v_gene: TRBV7-8; j_gene: TRBJ2-3; abundance: -; len: 16; d_gene: TRBD1
CDR3aa: CASSYTLGNTIYF; CDR3nt: TGTGCCAGCAGTTACACTTTGGGAAACACCATATATTTT; v_gene: TRBV6-5; j_gene: TRBJ1-3; abundance: -; len: 13; d_gene: -
CDR3aa: CSDQGLIIAEQFF; CDR3nt: TGCAGCGATCAAGGACTAATTATTGCTGAGCAGTTCTTC; v_gene: TRBV29-1; j_gene: TRBJ2-1; abundance: -; len: 13; d_gene: -
CDR3aa: CASSLQRAGYTEAFF; CDR3nt: TGTGCCAGCAGCTTACAGAGAGCAGGATACACTGAAGCTTTCTTT; v_gene: TRBV7-3; j_gene: TRBJ1-1; abundance: -; len: 15; d_gene: -
CDR3aa: CASRTGTGVSGAGLGEQFF; CDR3nt: TGTGCCAGCAGGACCGGGACAGGGGTATCTGGGGCCGGCCTGGGGGAGCAGTTCTTC; v_gene: TRBV7-2; j_gene: TRBJ2-1; abundance: -; len: 19; d_gene: TRBD1
CDR3aa: CASSLGAGGGYEQYF; CDR3nt: TGTGCCAGCAGCTTAGGAGCAGGGGGTGGGTACGAGCAGTACTTC; v_gene: TRBV11-3; j_gene: TRBJ2-7; abundance: -; len: 15; d_gene: TRBD1
CDR3aa: CASSSTTRDRINEQFF; CDR3nt: TGTGCCAGCAGCTCCACAACAAGGGACAGGATCAATGAGCAGTTCTTC; v_gene: TRBV7-9; j_gene: TRBJ2-1; abundance: -; len: 16; d_gene: TRBD1
CDR3aa: CASSEGQGVYEQYF; CDR3nt: TGTGCCAGCAGCGAGGGACAGGGGGTGTACGAGCAGTACTTC; v_gene: TRBV7-2; j_gene: TRBJ2-7; abundance: -; len: 14; d_gene: TRBD1
CDR3aa: CASSTRQVEGEYF; CDR3nt: TGCGCCAGCAGCACGCGACAGGTAGAAGGCGAGTACTTC; v_gene: TRBV5-1; j_gene: TRBJ2-5; abundance: -; len: 13; d_gene: -
CDR3aa: CASSERGRGNTEAFF; CDR3nt: TGCGCCAGCAGTGAGAGGGGGCGCGGGAACACTGAAGCTTTCTTT; v_gene: TRBV10-1; j_gene: TRBJ1-1; abundance: -; len: 15; d_gene: TRBD1
CDR3aa: CASSPSGGNEQFF; CDR3nt: TGTGCCAGCAGCCCCAGCGGCGGCAATGAGCAGTTCTTC; v_gene: TRBV11-3; j_gene: TRBJ2-1; abundance: -; len: 13; d_gene: -
CDR3aa: CASSKDKREGVADTQYF; CDR3nt: TGTGCCAGCAGCAAGGATAAGCGGGAGGGCGTGGCAGATACGCAGTATTTT; v_gene: TRBV21-1; j_gene: TRBJ2-3; abundance: -; len: 17; d_gene: -
CDR3aa: CSASLRNYGYTF; CDR3nt: TGCAGTGCTAGTCTGAGGAACTATGGCTACACCTTC; v_gene: TRBV20-1; j_gene: TRBJ1-2; abundance: -; len: 12; d_gene: -
CDR3aa: CASTGPGLAGGVGTGELFF; CDR3nt: TGTGCCAGCACAGGGCCAGGACTAGCGGGAGGTGTGGGCACCGGGGAGCTGTTTTTT; v_gene: TRBV28; j_gene: TRBJ2-2; abundance: -; len: 19; d_gene: TRBD2
CDR3aa: CASSNKREGLDEQFF; CDR3nt: TGTGCCAGCAGCAATAAGCGGGAGGGCCTGGATGAGCAGTTCTTC; v_gene: TRBV6-6; j_gene: TRBJ2-1; abundance: -; len: 15; d_gene: TRBD2
CDR3aa: CASSYWRSNTEAFF; CDR3nt: TGTGCCAGCAGCTATTGGAGATCGAACACTGAAGCTTTCTTT; v_gene: TRBV3-1/TRBV3-2; j_gene: TRBJ1-1; abundance: -; len: 14; d_gene: -
CDR3aa: CASGLGLAGVHYNEQFF; CDR3nt: TGTGCTAGTGGTCTCGGACTAGCGGGAGTGCATTACAATGAGCAGTTCTTC; v_gene: TRBV12-5; j_gene: TRBJ2-1; abundance: -; len: 17; d_gene: TRBD2
CDR3aa: CASTARGAGGTDTQYF; CDR3nt: TGTGCCAGTACCGCCCGCGGGGCGGGAGGCACAGATACGCAGTATTTT; v_gene: TRBV19; j_gene: TRBJ2-3; abundance: -; len: 16; d_gene: TRBD2
CDR3aa: CASSQDRGGTQRYEQYF; CDR3nt: TGCGCCAGCAGCCAAGATCGGGGTGGGACTCAGCGCTACGAGCAGTACTTC; v_gene: TRBV4-1; j_gene: TRBJ2-7; abundance: -; len: 17; d_gene: -
CDR3aa: CAWNRDRADTEAFF; CDR3nt: TGTGCCTGGAATAGGGACAGGGCGGACACTGAAGCTTTCTTT; v_gene: TRBV30; j_gene: TRBJ1-1; abundance: -; len: 14; d_gene: TRBD1
CDR3aa: CASSESYGRGTGELFF; CDR3nt: TGTGCCAGCAGCGAGAGTTACGGGAGGGGCACCGGGGAGCTGTTTTTT; v_gene: TRBV7-8; j_gene: TRBJ2-2; abundance: -; len: 16; d_gene: TRBD2